These T cell receptor beta chains were read from a single sample in a study of T cells in tumors after PD-1 blockade. The repertoire was sequenced with immunoSEQ multiplex PCR; TCRdb's copy has only in-frame clones and lacks some. The repertoire includes approximately 47,000 clones, roughly 80% of them detected once, and approximately 4.1% sits in the top ten. The specimen comprised PBMCs, sampled before anti-PD-1 treatment. The receptor set was obtained from a human donor with basal cell carcinoma. The CDR3 runs from the conserved cysteine through the conserved F or W. Fields, in order: J gene, V gene, clone size, D gene, CDR3 protein, CDR3 DNA. The D gene is left open where the match is weak. Size values are once, few and many counts, or a class for expanded clones, and some rows have none.

j_call: TRBJ1-1
v_call: TRBV2
clone_size: NA
d_call: NA
cdr3_aa: CASSDPREDLRVTEAFF
cdr3_nt: TGTGCCAGCAGTGATCCCCGGGAGGATCTTCGGGTAACTGAAGCTTTCTTT

j_call: TRBJ2-7
v_call: TRBV12-3/TRBV12-4
clone_size: NA
d_call: NA
cdr3_aa: CASRWATYEQYF
cdr3_nt: TGTGCCAGCAGGTGGGCCACCTACGAGCAGTACTTC

j_call: TRBJ1-1
v_call: TRBV7-2
clone_size: NA
d_call: NA
cdr3_aa: CASSLGPLNTEAFF
cdr3_nt: TGTGCCAGCAGCTTGGGACCTCTGAACACTGAAGCTTTCTTT

j_call: TRBJ1-1
v_call: TRBV24-1
clone_size: NA
d_call: NA
cdr3_aa: CATSDSRLTGTNTEAFF
cdr3_nt: TGTGCCACCAGTGATTCCAGGCTGACAGGTACGAACACTGAAGCTTTCTTT

j_call: TRBJ1-1
v_call: TRBV27
clone_size: NA
d_call: NA
cdr3_aa: CASSGGGRENTEAFF
cdr3_nt: TGTGCCAGCAGTGGGGGGGGACGCGAGAACACTGAAGCTTTCTTT

j_call: TRBJ2-2
v_call: TRBV6-5
clone_size: NA
d_call: TRBD1
cdr3_aa: CASSYAGGVSPGELFF
cdr3_nt: TGTGCCAGCAGTTACGCAGGGGGCGTTTCTCCCGGGGAGCTGTTTTTT

j_call: TRBJ1-5
v_call: TRBV19
clone_size: NA
d_call: NA
cdr3_aa: CATKGGNQPQHF
cdr3_nt: TGTGCCACTAAAGGGGGGAATCAGCCCCAGCATTTT

j_call: TRBJ2-5
v_call: TRBV30
clone_size: NA
d_call: NA
cdr3_aa: CAWSVTSVQETQYF
cdr3_nt: TGTGCCTGGAGTGTAACCAGTGTGCAAGAGACCCAGTACTTC

j_call: TRBJ1-3
v_call: TRBV14
clone_size: NA
d_call: NA
cdr3_aa: CASSQDQGGLGNTIYF
cdr3_nt: TGTGCCAGCAGCCAAGATCAGGGAGGTCTTGGAAACACCATATATTTT

j_call: TRBJ2-6
v_call: TRBV4-2
clone_size: few
d_call: TRBD1
cdr3_aa: CASSPGGGTGGSGANVLTF
cdr3_nt: TGTGCCAGCAGCCCAGGGGGAGGGACAGGGGGCTCTGGGGCCAACGTCCTGACTTTC

j_call: TRBJ2-1
v_call: TRBV3-1/TRBV3-2
clone_size: NA
d_call: NA
cdr3_aa: CASSRGAGRGDSTFF
cdr3_nt: TGTGCCAGCAGCCGAGGGGCAGGGAGGGGGGACTCCACGTTCTTC

j_call: TRBJ2-7
v_call: TRBV27
clone_size: NA
d_call: TRBD1
cdr3_aa: CASKKGANEQYF
cdr3_nt: TGTGCCAGCAAAAAGGGGGCCAACGAGCAGTACTTC

j_call: TRBJ2-3
v_call: TRBV5-4
clone_size: NA
d_call: NA
cdr3_aa: CASSLFSTDTQYF
cdr3_nt: TGTGCCAGCAGCTTGTTTAGCACAGATACGCAGTATTTT

j_call: TRBJ2-3
v_call: TRBV24-1
clone_size: few
d_call: NA
cdr3_aa: CATSEGLAAGNTQYF
cdr3_nt: TGTGCCACCAGTGAAGGATTGGCTGCCGGAAATACGCAGTATTTT

j_call: TRBJ2-5
v_call: TRBV9
clone_size: NA
d_call: NA
cdr3_aa: CASSVGRFQETQYF
cdr3_nt: TGTGCCAGCAGCGTAGGCCGCTTCCAAGAGACCCAGTACTTC

j_call: TRBJ1-1
v_call: TRBV2
clone_size: NA
d_call: TRBD1
cdr3_aa: CASSEDGTGGLDTEAFF
cdr3_nt: TGTGCCAGCAGTGAAGACGGGACAGGGGGTTTGGACACTGAAGCTTTCTTT

j_call: TRBJ2-2
v_call: TRBV9
clone_size: NA
d_call: NA
cdr3_aa: CASSDLTVNTGELFF
cdr3_nt: TGTGCCAGCAGCGATCTGACGGTGAACACCGGGGAGCTGTTTTTT

j_call: TRBJ1-5
v_call: TRBV4-1
clone_size: NA
d_call: NA
cdr3_aa: CASSQGGQPQHF
cdr3_nt: TGCGCCAGCAGCCAAGGTGGCCAGCCCCAGCATTTT

j_call: TRBJ1-1
v_call: TRBV29-1
clone_size: NA
d_call: TRBD1
cdr3_aa: CSVTRDRNTEAFF
cdr3_nt: TGCAGCGTCACCCGGGACAGGAACACTGAAGCTTTCTTT

j_call: TRBJ2-7
v_call: TRBV3-1/TRBV3-2
clone_size: NA
d_call: NA
cdr3_aa: CASSQDTPGTIRFHEQYF
cdr3_nt: TGTGCCAGCAGCCAAGATACCCCCGGGACCATCAGGTTCCACGAGCAGTACTTC

j_call: TRBJ2-3
v_call: TRBV12-3/TRBV12-4
clone_size: NA
d_call: NA
cdr3_aa: CASSLRTDTQYF
cdr3_nt: TGTGCCAGCAGTTTGCGGACAGATACGCAGTATTTT

j_call: TRBJ2-1
v_call: TRBV30
clone_size: NA
d_call: TRBD1
cdr3_aa: CAWSDTGDIDEQFF
cdr3_nt: TGTGCCTGGAGTGACACAGGGGATATCGATGAGCAGTTCTTC

j_call: TRBJ1-5
v_call: TRBV21-1
clone_size: few
d_call: NA
cdr3_aa: CASSKGVRAEANQPQHF
cdr3_nt: TGTGCCAGCAGCAAAGGGGTAAGGGCCGAAGCCAATCAGCCCCAGCATTTT

j_call: TRBJ1-2
v_call: TRBV5-4
clone_size: NA
d_call: TRBD1
cdr3_aa: CASSLGTDWDGYTF
cdr3_nt: TGTGCCAGCAGCTTAGGGACAGATTGGGATGGCTACACCTTC

j_call: TRBJ1-1
v_call: TRBV4-2
clone_size: NA
d_call: NA
cdr3_aa: CASSHVPNTEAFF
cdr3_nt: TGTGCCAGCAGCCACGTCCCGAACACTGAAGCTTTCTTT

j_call: TRBJ2-3
v_call: TRBV11-3
clone_size: NA
d_call: TRBD1
cdr3_aa: CASSSHPDRATDTQYF
cdr3_nt: TGTGCCAGCAGCTCCCACCCGGACAGGGCCACAGATACGCAGTATTTT

j_call: TRBJ2-6
v_call: TRBV2
clone_size: NA
d_call: TRBD1
cdr3_aa: CASRGDSSGANVLTF
cdr3_nt: TGTGCCAGCAGGGGGGACAGCTCTGGGGCCAACGTCCTGACTTTC

j_call: TRBJ2-3
v_call: TRBV11-3
clone_size: NA
d_call: NA
cdr3_aa: CASSPGTVETDTQYF
cdr3_nt: TGTGCCAGCAGCCCCGGGACGGTTGAGACAGATACGCAGTATTTT

j_call: TRBJ1-5
v_call: TRBV30
clone_size: once
d_call: NA
cdr3_aa: CAWSGGGNQPQHF
cdr3_nt: TGTGCCTGGAGTGGGGGTGGGAATCAGCCCCAGCATTTT

j_call: TRBJ1-5
v_call: TRBV19
clone_size: NA
d_call: NA
cdr3_aa: CASRPLLGTGSNQPQHF
cdr3_nt: TGTGCCAGTAGACCACTTTTGGGGACGGGTAGCAATCAGCCCCAGCATTTT

j_call: TRBJ1-2
v_call: TRBV2
clone_size: NA
d_call: NA
cdr3_aa: CASSQQGYYGYTF
cdr3_nt: TGTGCCAGCAGTCAACAGGGTTACTATGGCTACACCTTC

j_call: TRBJ2-5
v_call: TRBV19
clone_size: NA
d_call: NA
cdr3_aa: CASSIGPTQETQYF
cdr3_nt: TGTGCCAGTAGTATAGGGCCCACCCAAGAGACCCAGTACTTC

j_call: TRBJ1-1
v_call: TRBV28
clone_size: NA
d_call: TRBD1
cdr3_aa: CASRATGDTEAFF
cdr3_nt: TGTGCCAGCAGGGCGACAGGGGACACTGAAGCTTTCTTT

j_call: TRBJ1-5
v_call: TRBV6-5
clone_size: once
d_call: NA
cdr3_aa: CASSTTGPSNQPQHF
cdr3_nt: TGTGCCAGCAGTACCACGGGGCCGAGCAATCAGCCCCAGCATTTT

j_call: TRBJ2-2
v_call: TRBV30
clone_size: NA
d_call: NA
cdr3_aa: CAWIPWGMKGITGELFF
cdr3_nt: TGTGCCTGGATTCCCTGGGGGATGAAAGGGATAACCGGGGAGCTGTTTTTT

j_call: TRBJ2-7
v_call: TRBV6-5
clone_size: once
d_call: TRBD1
cdr3_aa: CASSYTGTGPGEQYF
cdr3_nt: TGTGCCAGCAGTTACACCGGGACAGGGCCAGGGGAGCAGTACTTC

j_call: TRBJ2-3
v_call: TRBV6-2/TRBV6-3
clone_size: NA
d_call: TRBD2
cdr3_aa: CASSFNPRRVAGDTSTDTQYF
cdr3_nt: TGTGCCAGCAGTTTCAACCCCCGCCGAGTAGCGGGGGATACTAGCACAGATACGCAGTATTTT

j_call: TRBJ1-1
v_call: TRBV6-5
clone_size: NA
d_call: NA
cdr3_aa: CASSYRGGTEAFF
cdr3_nt: TGTGCCAGCAGTTATCGGGGGGGCACTGAAGCTTTCTTT

j_call: TRBJ2-1
v_call: TRBV5-1
clone_size: NA
d_call: NA
cdr3_aa: CASSLVSQYNEQFF
cdr3_nt: TGCGCCAGCAGCTTGGTCTCACAATACAATGAGCAGTTCTTC

j_call: TRBJ2-5
v_call: TRBV5-4
clone_size: once
d_call: NA
cdr3_aa: CASSRTTGGGETQYF
cdr3_nt: TGTGCCAGCAGCCGGACTACCGGGGGCGGTGAGACCCAGTACTTC

j_call: TRBJ2-2
v_call: TRBV5-5
clone_size: NA
d_call: TRBD2
cdr3_aa: CASSTGLAGGPNTGELFF
cdr3_nt: TGTGCCAGCAGCACGGGACTAGCGGGGGGTCCGAACACCGGGGAGCTGTTTTTT

j_call: TRBJ2-2
v_call: TRBV3-1/TRBV3-2
clone_size: NA
d_call: NA
cdr3_aa: CASSHWGNTGELFF
cdr3_nt: TGTGCCAGCAGCCATTGGGGGAACACCGGGGAGCTGTTTTTT

j_call: TRBJ1-1
v_call: TRBV5-4
clone_size: NA
d_call: NA
cdr3_aa: CASSLAWTPNTEAFF
cdr3_nt: TGTGCCAGCAGCTTGGCCTGGACACCGAACACTGAAGCTTTCTTT

j_call: TRBJ2-5
v_call: TRBV29-1
clone_size: NA
d_call: NA
cdr3_aa: CSVRIGGETQYF
cdr3_nt: TGCAGCGTTCGTATCGGGGGAGAGACCCAGTACTTC

j_call: TRBJ1-2
v_call: TRBV12-3/TRBV12-4
clone_size: NA
d_call: NA
cdr3_aa: CASSLLGAGGYTF
cdr3_nt: TGTGCCAGCAGTTTACTGGGGGCTGGTGGCTACACCTTC

j_call: TRBJ2-3
v_call: TRBV4-1
clone_size: NA
d_call: NA
cdr3_aa: CASSQAPPDTQYF
cdr3_nt: TGCGCCAGCAGCCAAGCCCCCCCAGATACGCAGTATTTT

j_call: TRBJ2-3
v_call: TRBV2
clone_size: NA
d_call: NA
cdr3_aa: CASSDTGSSTDTQYF
cdr3_nt: TGTGCCAGCAGTGATACAGGGTCTAGCACAGATACGCAGTATTTT

j_call: TRBJ1-2
v_call: TRBV13
clone_size: NA
d_call: TRBD1
cdr3_aa: CASTLQGVRYGYTF
cdr3_nt: TGTGCCAGCACCCTACAGGGGGTACGTTATGGCTACACCTTC

j_call: TRBJ2-3
v_call: TRBV5-5
clone_size: NA
d_call: TRBD2
cdr3_aa: CASSLRGTTPTDTQYF
cdr3_nt: TGTGCCAGCAGCTTGAGAGGGACTACCCCGACAGATACGCAGTATTTT

j_call: TRBJ1-6
v_call: TRBV21-1
clone_size: NA
d_call: NA
cdr3_aa: CASSKALGAGCNSPLHF
cdr3_nt: TGTGCCAGCAGCAAAGCGCTAGGGGCAGGGTGCAATTCACCCCTCCACTTT

j_call: TRBJ1-5
v_call: TRBV30
clone_size: NA
d_call: NA
cdr3_aa: CAWGGDNQPQHF
cdr3_nt: TGTGCCTGGGGCGGGGATAATCAGCCCCAGCATTTT